This TCR beta chain was observed in a study of shared clonotypes between healthy human individuals. At the level of the study: A couple of female and a few male donors aged 18 to 49 were enrolled. Whole-study results and caveats: Among non-shared clonotypes, generation probabilities were lower than among those shared by all four donors.

Comments on this clone: Its antigen remains unknown.

Investigators divided CD4+ cells into CD45RA+ naive and CD45RA-negative memory subsets. Libraries were prepared by immunoSEQ multiplex PCR; TCRdb keeps only in-frame clonotypes and omits some of them. This sample has nearly 1 million clones, with less than 85% found just once. The CDR3 extends over 14 amino acids. The junction had 5 bases not matched to a gene; V was cut back by 0 bases and J by 6 bases. Germline V gives CDR1 SGHNT, CDR2 YYREEE (reference sequence). Material: memory CD4+ T cells sorted from blood. Subset reported: CD45RA-negative fraction. This clonotype was sampled from a man aged 18-30 years in good health. The V gene is TRBV5-4, the J gene TRBJ1-1; 7 bases map to TRBD1. This CDR3 reads CASSLDRQGAEAFF. CDR3 coding DNA: TGTGCCAGCAGCTTGGATCGCCAGGGGGCTGAAGCTTTCTTT.